This T cell receptor (beta chain) was sequenced for a study of lymphopenia after photon versus proton radiotherapy. The table came from immunoSEQ multiplex PCR; TCRdb's copy has only in-frame clones and leaves some out. The repertoire includes about 22,000 clones, around nine tenths of them detected once, and less than 9.5% sits in the top ten. V was shortened by 7 bases and J by 2 bases, with 9 bases between the two germline ends. This CDR3 is built from 13 residues. Germline V gene lookup returns CDR1 MDHEN and CDR2 SYDVKM. Study findings and constraints: After the lymphocyte nadir, photon-treated repertoires showed oligoclonal expansion, especially of CD8+ Temra cells.

Concerning this clone itself: Antigen specificity is unknown.

Sequencing used peripheral blood, obtained from a patient treated with proton-based radiotherapy. V and J are TRBV28 and TRBJ1-3, with D possibly being TRBD1 (6 bases). This clonotype was sampled from a woman in her seventies with pancreatic cancer. Some clones in this sample may be carry-over from other donors' samples. The CDR3 protein is CASTPGAGNTIYF. The CDR3 region has the DNA TGTGCCAGCACCCCAGGGGCTGGAAACACCATATATTTT.